This TCR beta chain was observed in a study of T cell clonotyping in hematopoietic cell transplantation. Study-wide context: Recipient samples before transplant were obtained post-cytoreduction. Study-level findings and limits: Few recipient clonotypes overlapped donors; over 95% were de novo at given depth.

With respect to this clone: Its antigen is undetermined.

This sample's time point: recipient sample about 28 days before transplant, after cytoreduction. Blood collection times were about day -28 and days 30, 100, 180 posttransplant. Germline V gene lookup returns CDR1 MNHNY and CDR2 SVGAGI (reference sequence). The CDR3 spans 15 residues. V lost 2 bases to trimming and J lost 0 bases, with 9 bases between them. Only in-frame clones appear in the TCRdb table, and some are missing; sequencing was by immunoSEQ multiplex PCR. This table holds 50,000 or so clones, about four fifths found once. V gene TRBV6-6 combines with J gene TRBJ2-3, with D possibly matching TRBD1 (6 bases). This sequence was found in a man aged 55 to 70 with myelodysplastic syndrome. Some clones in this sample may be carry-over from other donors' samples. Sequenced material: peripheral blood mononuclear cells, taken before stem cell transplant. The DNA for the CDR3 is TGTGCCAGCAGTTACGGACAGAGAAGCACAGATACGCAGTATTTT. Its translation is CASSYGQRSTDTQYF.